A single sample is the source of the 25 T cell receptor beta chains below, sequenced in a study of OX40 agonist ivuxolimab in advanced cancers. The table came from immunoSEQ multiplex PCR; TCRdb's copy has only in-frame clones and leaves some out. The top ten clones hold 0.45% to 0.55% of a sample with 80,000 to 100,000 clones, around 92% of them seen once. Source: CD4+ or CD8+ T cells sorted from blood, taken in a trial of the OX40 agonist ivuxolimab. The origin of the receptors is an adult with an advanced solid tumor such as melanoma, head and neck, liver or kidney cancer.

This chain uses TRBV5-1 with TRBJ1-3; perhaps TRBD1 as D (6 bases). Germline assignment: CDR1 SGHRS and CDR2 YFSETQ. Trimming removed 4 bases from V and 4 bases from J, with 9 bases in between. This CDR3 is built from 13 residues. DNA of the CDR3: TGCGCCAGCAGCGGGACATGGGGAAACACCATATATTTT. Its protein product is CASSGTWGNTIYF.

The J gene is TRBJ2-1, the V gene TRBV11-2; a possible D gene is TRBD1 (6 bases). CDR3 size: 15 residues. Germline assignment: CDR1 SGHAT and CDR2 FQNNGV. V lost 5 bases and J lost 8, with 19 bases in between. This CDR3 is CASSHPGHNGDEQFF. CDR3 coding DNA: TGTGCCAGCAGCCATCCGGGACACAACGGAGATGAGCAGTTCTTC. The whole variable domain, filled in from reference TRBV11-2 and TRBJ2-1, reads EAGVAQSPRYKIIEKRQSVAFWCNPISGHATLYWYQQILGQGPKLLIQFQNNGVVDDSQLPKDRFSAERLKGVDSTLKIQPAKLEDSAVYLCASSHPGHNGDEQFFGPGTRLTVL.

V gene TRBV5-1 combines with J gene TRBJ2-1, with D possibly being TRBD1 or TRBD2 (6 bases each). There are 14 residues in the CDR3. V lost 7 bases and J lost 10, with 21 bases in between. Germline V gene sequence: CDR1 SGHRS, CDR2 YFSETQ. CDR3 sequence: CASEGGGGGGEQFF. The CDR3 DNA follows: TGCGCCAGCGAGGGAGGAGGGGGAGGAGGAGAGCAGTTCTTC.

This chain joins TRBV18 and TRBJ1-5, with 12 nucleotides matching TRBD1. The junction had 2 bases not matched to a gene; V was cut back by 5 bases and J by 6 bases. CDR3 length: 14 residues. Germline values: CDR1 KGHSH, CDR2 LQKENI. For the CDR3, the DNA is TGTGCCAGCTCAGGGACAGGGGGCCTTCAGCCCCAGCATTTT. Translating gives CASSGTGGLQPQHF. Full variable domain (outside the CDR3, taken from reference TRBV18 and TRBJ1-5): NAGVMQNPRHLVRRRGQEARLRCSPMKGHSHVYWYRQLPEEGLKFMVYLQKENIIDESGMPKERFSAEFPKEGPSILRIQQVVRGDSAAYFCASSGTGGLQPQHFGDGTRLSIL.

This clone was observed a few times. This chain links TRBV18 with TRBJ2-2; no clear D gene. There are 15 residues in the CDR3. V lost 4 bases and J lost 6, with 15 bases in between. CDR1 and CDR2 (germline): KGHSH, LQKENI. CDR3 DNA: TGTGCCAGCTCACAAGAGGCCGGTTTCCCCGGGGAGCTGTTTTTT. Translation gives CASSQEAGFPGELFF.

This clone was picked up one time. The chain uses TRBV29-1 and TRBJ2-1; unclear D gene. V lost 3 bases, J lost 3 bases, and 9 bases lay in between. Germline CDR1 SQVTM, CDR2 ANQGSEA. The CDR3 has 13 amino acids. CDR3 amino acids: CSVEWTHYNEQFF. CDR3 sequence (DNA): TGCAGCGTTGAGTGGACGCACTACAATGAGCAGTTCTTC.

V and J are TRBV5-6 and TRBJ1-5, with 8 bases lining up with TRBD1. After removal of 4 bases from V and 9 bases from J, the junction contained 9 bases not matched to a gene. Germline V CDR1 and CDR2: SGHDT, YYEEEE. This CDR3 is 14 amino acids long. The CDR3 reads CASSPGQGFWPQHF. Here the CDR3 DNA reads TGTGCCAGCAGCCCCGGACAGGGCTTTTGGCCCCAGCATTTT.

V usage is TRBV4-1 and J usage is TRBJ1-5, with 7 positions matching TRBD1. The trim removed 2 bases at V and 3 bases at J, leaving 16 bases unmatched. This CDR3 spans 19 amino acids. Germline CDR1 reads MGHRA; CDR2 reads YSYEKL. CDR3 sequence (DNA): TGCGCCAGCAGCCAAACCCCCCGACAGGGAAAGGACCTCAATCAGCCCCAGCATTTT. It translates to CASSQTPRQGKDLNQPQHF.

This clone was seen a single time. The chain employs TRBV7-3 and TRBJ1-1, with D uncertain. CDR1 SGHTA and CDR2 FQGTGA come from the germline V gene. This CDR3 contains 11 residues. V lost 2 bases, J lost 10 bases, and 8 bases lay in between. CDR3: CASSLEGLAFF. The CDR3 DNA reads TGTGCCAGCAGCTTAGAAGGATTAGCTTTCTTT.

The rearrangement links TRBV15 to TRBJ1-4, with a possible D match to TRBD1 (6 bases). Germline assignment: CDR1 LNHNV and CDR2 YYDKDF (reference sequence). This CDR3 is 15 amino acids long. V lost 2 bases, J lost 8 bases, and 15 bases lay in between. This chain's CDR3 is CATSRPRGSGEKLFF. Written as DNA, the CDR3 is TGTGCCACCAGCAGACCCAGGGGATCGGGGGAAAAACTGTTTTTT.

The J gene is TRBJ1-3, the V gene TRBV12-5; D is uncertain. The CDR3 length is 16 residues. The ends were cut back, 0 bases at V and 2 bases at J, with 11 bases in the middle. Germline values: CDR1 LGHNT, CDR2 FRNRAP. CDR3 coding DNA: TGTGCTAGTGGTTTGGTAGTCAGTGAGGCTGGAAACACCATATATTTT. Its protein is CASGLVVSEAGNTIYF. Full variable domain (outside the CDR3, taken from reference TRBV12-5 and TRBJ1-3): DARVTQTPRHKVTEMGQEVTMRCQPILGHNTVFWYRQTMMQGLELLAYFRNRAPLDDSGMPKDRFSAEMPDATLATLKIQPSEPRDSAVYFCASGLVVSEAGNTIYFGEGSWLTVV.

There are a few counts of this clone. The CDR3, as DNA: TGTGCCAGTAAGCGGACAGCGAACACCGGGGAGCTGTTTTTT. Translating it yields CASKRTANTGELFF. The chain recombines TRBV19 with TRBJ2-2; TRBD1 is a possible D gene (6 bases). Germline CDR1 reads LNHDA; CDR2 reads SQIVND (reference sequence). This CDR3 has 14 residues. V shed 7 bases and J shed 0 bases, with 9 bases lying between them. Full variable domain (rest looked up from reference TRBV19 and TRBJ2-2): DGGITQSPKYLFRKEGQNVTLSCEQNLNHDAMYWYRQDPGQGLRLIYYSQIVNDFQKGDIAEGYSVSREKKESFPLTVTSAQKNPTAFYLCASKRTANTGELFFGEGSRLTVL.

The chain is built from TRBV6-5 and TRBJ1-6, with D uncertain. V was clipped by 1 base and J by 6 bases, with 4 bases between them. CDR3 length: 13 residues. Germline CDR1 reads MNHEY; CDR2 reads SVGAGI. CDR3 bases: TGTGCCAGCAGTTACTATCTTAATTCACCCCTCCACTTT. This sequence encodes CASSYYLNSPLHF.

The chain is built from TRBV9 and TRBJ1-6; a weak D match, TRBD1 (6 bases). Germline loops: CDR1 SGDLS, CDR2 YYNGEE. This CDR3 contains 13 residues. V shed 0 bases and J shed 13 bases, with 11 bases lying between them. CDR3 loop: CASSVAAGGPLHF. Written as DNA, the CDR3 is TGTGCCAGCAGCGTAGCTGCCGGGGGCCCCCTCCACTTT.

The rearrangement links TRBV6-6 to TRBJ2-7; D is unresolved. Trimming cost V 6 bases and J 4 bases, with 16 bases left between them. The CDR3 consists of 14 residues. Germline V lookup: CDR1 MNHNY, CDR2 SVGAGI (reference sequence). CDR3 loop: CASSREVGSYEQYF. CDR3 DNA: TGTGCCAGCAGCCGCGAAGTGGGTTCGTACGAGCAGTACTTC.

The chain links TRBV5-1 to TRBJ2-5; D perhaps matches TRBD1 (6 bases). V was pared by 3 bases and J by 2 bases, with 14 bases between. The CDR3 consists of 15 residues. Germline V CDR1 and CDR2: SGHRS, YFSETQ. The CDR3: CASSSQGASQETQYF. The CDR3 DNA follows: TGCGCCAGCAGCTCACAGGGTGCGTCTCAAGAGACCCAGTACTTC.

In DNA, the CDR3 is TGCGCCAGCAGCCGAACGGTACTCAAGGTCAGCTCTGGAAACACCATATATTTT. Translation gives CASSRTVLKVSSGNTIYF. This chain links TRBV5-1 with TRBJ1-3; D is uncertain. V was clipped by 4 bases and J by 0 bases, with 20 bases between them. Looked up from germline, CDR1 is SGHRS and CDR2 is YFSETQ. The CDR3 is 18 residues long.

The CDR3 reads CASSLAHSNQPQHF. The CDR3 coding sequence is TGTGCCAGCAGCTTAGCGCATAGCAATCAGCCCCAGCATTTT. This chain joins TRBV7-8 and TRBJ1-5; D not certain. Trimming took off 0 bases at V and 0 bases at J, with 3 bases between the two ends. The CDR3 spans 14 residues. Germline V lookup: CDR1 SGHVS, CDR2 FQNEAQ.

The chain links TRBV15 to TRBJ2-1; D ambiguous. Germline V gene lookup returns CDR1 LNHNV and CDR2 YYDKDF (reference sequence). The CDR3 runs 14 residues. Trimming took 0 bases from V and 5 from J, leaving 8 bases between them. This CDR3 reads CATSRDRGNNEQFF. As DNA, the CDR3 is TGTGCCACCAGCAGAGATAGAGGAAACAATGAGCAGTTCTTC.

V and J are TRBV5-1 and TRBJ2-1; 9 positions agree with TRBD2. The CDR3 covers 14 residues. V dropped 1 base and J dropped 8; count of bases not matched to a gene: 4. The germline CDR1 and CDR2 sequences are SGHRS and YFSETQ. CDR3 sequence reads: CASSLSGRMDEQFF. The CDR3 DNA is TGCGCCAGCAGCTTGAGCGGGAGGATGGATGAGCAGTTCTTC.

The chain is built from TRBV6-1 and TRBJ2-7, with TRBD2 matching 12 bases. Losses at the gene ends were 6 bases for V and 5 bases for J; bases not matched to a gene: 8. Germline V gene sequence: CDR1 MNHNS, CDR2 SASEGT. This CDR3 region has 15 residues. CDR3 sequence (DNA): TGTGCCAGCAGAGTTCTAGCGGGAGGGCCGGACGAGCAGTACTTC. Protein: CASRVLAGGPDEQYF.

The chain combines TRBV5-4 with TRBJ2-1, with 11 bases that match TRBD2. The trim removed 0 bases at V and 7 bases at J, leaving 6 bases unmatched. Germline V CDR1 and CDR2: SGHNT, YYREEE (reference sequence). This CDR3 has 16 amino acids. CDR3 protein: CASSLAQLAGANEQFF. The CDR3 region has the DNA TGTGCCAGCAGCTTGGCCCAACTAGCGGGAGCAAATGAGCAGTTCTTC.

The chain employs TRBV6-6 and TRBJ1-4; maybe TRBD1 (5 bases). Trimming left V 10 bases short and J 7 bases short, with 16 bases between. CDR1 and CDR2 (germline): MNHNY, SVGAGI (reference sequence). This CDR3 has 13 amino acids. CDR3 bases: TGTGCCACACGGACTCAGGGAGGTGAAAAACTGTTTTTT. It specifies CATRTQGGEKLFF.

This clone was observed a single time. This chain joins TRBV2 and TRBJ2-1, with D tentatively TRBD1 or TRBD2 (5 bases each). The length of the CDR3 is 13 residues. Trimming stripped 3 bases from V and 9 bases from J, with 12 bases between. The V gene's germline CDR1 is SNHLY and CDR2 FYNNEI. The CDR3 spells CASSDLRDREQFF. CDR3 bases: TGTGCCAGCAGTGACCTGAGGGACCGTGAGCAGTTCTTC. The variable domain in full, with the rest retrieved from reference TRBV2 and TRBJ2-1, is EPEVTQTPSHQVTQMGQEVILRCVPISNHLYFYWYRQILGQKVEFLVSFYNNEISEKSEIFDDQFSVERPDGSNFTLKIRSTKLEDSAMYFCASSDLRDREQFFGPGTRLTVL.

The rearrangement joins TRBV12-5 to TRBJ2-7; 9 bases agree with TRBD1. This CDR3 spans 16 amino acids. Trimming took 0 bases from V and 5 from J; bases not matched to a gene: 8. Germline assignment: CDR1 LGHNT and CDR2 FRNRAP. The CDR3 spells CASGLVLGQGNHEQYF. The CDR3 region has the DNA TGTGCTAGTGGTTTGGTACTAGGACAGGGGAACCACGAGCAGTACTTC.